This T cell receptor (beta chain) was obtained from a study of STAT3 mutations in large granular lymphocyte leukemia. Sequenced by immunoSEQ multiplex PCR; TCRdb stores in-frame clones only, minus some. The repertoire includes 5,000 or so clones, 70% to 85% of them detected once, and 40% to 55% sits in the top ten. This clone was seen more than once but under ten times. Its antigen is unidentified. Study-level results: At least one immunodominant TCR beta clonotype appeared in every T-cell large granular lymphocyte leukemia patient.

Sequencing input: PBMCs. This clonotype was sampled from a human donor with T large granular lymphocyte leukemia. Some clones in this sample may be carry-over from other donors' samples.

CDR3 protein: CASSERTGVLIGLFF. CDR3 DNA: TGTGCCAGCAGTGAGAGGACAGGGGTGCTGATCGGACTGTTTTTT. The chain recombines TRBV6-1 with TRBJ1-4; TRBD1 matches at 9 bases. Germline lookup yields CDR1 MNHNS and CDR2 SASEGT. V lost 3 bases, J lost 13 bases, and 12 bases stayed unmatched. The CDR3 sequence is 15 residues long.